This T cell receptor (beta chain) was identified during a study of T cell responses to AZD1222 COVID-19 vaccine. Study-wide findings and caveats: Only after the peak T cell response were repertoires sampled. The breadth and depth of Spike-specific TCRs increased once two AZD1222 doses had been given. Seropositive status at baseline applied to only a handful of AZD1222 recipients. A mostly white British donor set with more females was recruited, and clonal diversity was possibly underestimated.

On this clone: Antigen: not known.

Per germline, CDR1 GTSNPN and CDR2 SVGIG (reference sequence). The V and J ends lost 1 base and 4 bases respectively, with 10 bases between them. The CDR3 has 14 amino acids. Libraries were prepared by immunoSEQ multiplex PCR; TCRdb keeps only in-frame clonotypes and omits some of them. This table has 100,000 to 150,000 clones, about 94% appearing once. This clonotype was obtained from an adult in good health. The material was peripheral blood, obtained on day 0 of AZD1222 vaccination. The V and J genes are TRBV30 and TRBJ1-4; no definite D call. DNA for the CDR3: TGTGCCTGGAGTGCACCGGGCATTAATGAAAAACTGTTTTTT. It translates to CAWSAPGINEKLFF. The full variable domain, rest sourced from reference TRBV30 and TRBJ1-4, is SQTIHQWPATLVQPVGSPLSLECTVEGTSNPNLYWYRQAAGRGLQLLFYSVGIGQISSEVPQNLSASRPQDRQFILSSKKLLLSDSGFYLCAWSAPGINEKLFFGSGTQLSVL.